The source of this T cell receptor (beta chain) is a study of blood T cell repertoires in COVID-19. The germline CDR1 and CDR2 sequences are MDHEN and SYDVKM. Trimming took off 6 bases at V and 0 bases at J, with 11 bases between the two ends. This CDR3 has 14 amino acids. Sequencing was performed with immunoSEQ multiplex PCR; in TCRdb, only in-frame clones are kept and a portion is missing. This sample has hundreds of thousands of clones; 84% occur once, and the top ten carry about a sixth. The TCR comes from a woman aged 80 or over with active or convalescent COVID-19. The chain employs TRBV28 and TRBJ1-1; possibly TRBD1 for D (6 bases). Sequencing was done on a sample of peripheral blood. Written as DNA, the CDR3 is TGTGCCAGCAGCCGTGGACAGTTGAACACTGAAGCTTTCTTT. It codes for CASSRGQLNTEAFF.